Listed below are T cell receptor beta chains from one sample, sequenced in a study of cytotoxic CD8 clonotypes in ibrutinib-treated CLL. Clones were read by immunoSEQ multiplex PCR, and TCRdb kept only the in-frame ones, dropping some. The sample lists some 93,000 clones, about 72% occurring once. Material: PBMCs, obtained after 12 months of ibrutinib treatment. The source is a human donor with chronic lymphocytic leukemia. The CDR3 runs from the conserved cysteine through the conserved F or W. Fields, in order: D gene, clone size, V gene, J gene, CDR3 length, CDR3 DNA, CDR3 protein. D genes are given only for firm matches. Some rows have no size entry. The others give once, few or many, or a class for an expanded clone.

d_call: TRBD1; clone_size: .; v_call: TRBV5-6; j_call: TRBJ1-4; cdr3_length: 17; cdr3_nt: TGTGCCAGCAGCTTGGGTGACAGGGAGTCCACTAATGAAAAACTGTTTTTT; cdr3_aa: CASSLGDRESTNEKLFF
d_call: .; clone_size: .; v_call: TRBV7-9; j_call: TRBJ1-1; cdr3_length: 13; cdr3_nt: TGTGCCAGCAGCCAACAGGTGAACACTGAAGCTTTCTTT; cdr3_aa: CASSQQVNTEAFF
d_call: TRBD1; clone_size: .; v_call: TRBV18; j_call: TRBJ1-5; cdr3_length: 15; cdr3_nt: TGTGCCAGCTCACCACAGGGGGCGGCCAATCAGCCCCAGCATTTT; cdr3_aa: CASSPQGAANQPQHF
d_call: .; clone_size: .; v_call: TRBV5-1; j_call: TRBJ1-1; cdr3_length: 15; cdr3_nt: TGCGCCAGCAGCTTGAGGAGTGGAGGCGAAACTGAAGCTTTCTTT; cdr3_aa: CASSLRSGGETEAFF
d_call: .; clone_size: .; v_call: TRBV2; j_call: TRBJ1-6; cdr3_length: 15; cdr3_nt: TGTGCCAGCAGTGTCGGGGGGAACTCAAATTCACCCCTCCACTTT; cdr3_aa: CASSVGGNSNSPLHF
d_call: .; clone_size: .; v_call: TRBV11-3; j_call: TRBJ1-3; cdr3_length: 15; cdr3_nt: TGTGCCAGCAGCGAACGACAGGCTTCTGGAAACACCATATATTTT; cdr3_aa: CASSERQASGNTIYF
d_call: .; clone_size: .; v_call: TRBV29-1; j_call: TRBJ2-7; cdr3_length: 13; cdr3_nt: TGCAGCTATGCGACCCGGGCAAACTACGAGCAGTACTTC; cdr3_aa: CSYATRANYEQYF
d_call: .; clone_size: few; v_call: TRBV12-5; j_call: TRBJ2-7; cdr3_length: 11; cdr3_nt: TGTGCTAGTGGCCTACAATACGAGCAGTACTTC; cdr3_aa: CASGLQYEQYF
d_call: .; clone_size: once; v_call: TRBV6-1; j_call: TRBJ1-5; cdr3_length: 13; cdr3_nt: TGTGCCAGCAGTTCTTACAGGGAACAGCCCCAGCATTTT; cdr3_aa: CASSSYREQPQHF
d_call: .; clone_size: .; v_call: TRBV6-6; j_call: TRBJ2-1; cdr3_length: 13; cdr3_nt: TGTGCCAGCAGGGTCCGCTCCTACAATGAGCAGTTCTTC; cdr3_aa: CASRVRSYNEQFF
d_call: .; clone_size: .; v_call: TRBV6-1; j_call: TRBJ1-1; cdr3_length: 14; cdr3_nt: TGTGCCAGCAGGACTCAGGGCATGAACACTGAAGCTTTCTTT; cdr3_aa: CASRTQGMNTEAFF
d_call: .; clone_size: .; v_call: TRBV29-1; j_call: TRBJ1-1; cdr3_length: 13; cdr3_nt: TGCAGCGTTGTCCTCCTTAAGGACACTGAAGCTTTCTTT; cdr3_aa: CSVVLLKDTEAFF
d_call: .; clone_size: .; v_call: TRBV7-8; j_call: TRBJ1-1; cdr3_length: 13; cdr3_nt: TGTGCCAGCAGCCGGACAGTAAACACTGAAGCTTTCTTT; cdr3_aa: CASSRTVNTEAFF
d_call: TRBD1; clone_size: .; v_call: TRBV23-1; j_call: TRBJ2-7; cdr3_length: 15; cdr3_nt: TGCGCCAGCAGTCAATTCGAGGGACAGGGTCACGAGCAGTACTTC; cdr3_aa: CASSQFEGQGHEQYF
d_call: TRBD2; clone_size: once; v_call: TRBV7-8; j_call: TRBJ2-5; cdr3_length: 14; cdr3_nt: TGTGCCAGCAGCCCCAGGACTAGCCAAGAGACCCAGTACTTC; cdr3_aa: CASSPRTSQETQYF
d_call: .; clone_size: .; v_call: TRBV2; j_call: TRBJ2-2; cdr3_length: 14; cdr3_nt: TGTGCCAGCAGTGGACAGATCAACACCGGGGAGCTGTTTTTT; cdr3_aa: CASSGQINTGELFF
d_call: .; clone_size: .; v_call: TRBV7-2; j_call: TRBJ2-6; cdr3_length: 15; cdr3_nt: TGTGCCAGCAGCTTCGGCCCTTCTGGGGCCAACGTCCTGACTTTC; cdr3_aa: CASSFGPSGANVLTF
d_call: .; clone_size: .; v_call: TRBV5-1; j_call: TRBJ2-7; cdr3_length: 12; cdr3_nt: TGCGCCAGCAGCTTGTCGGTTCACGAGCAGTACTTC; cdr3_aa: CASSLSVHEQYF
d_call: .; clone_size: .; v_call: TRBV15; j_call: TRBJ1-2; cdr3_length: 15; cdr3_nt: TGTGCCACCAGCCCCACCCTCACAGAGAGCTATGGCTACACCTTC; cdr3_aa: CATSPTLTESYGYTF
d_call: .; clone_size: .; v_call: TRBV21-1; j_call: TRBJ1-2; cdr3_length: 15; cdr3_nt: TGTGCCAGCAGCAAAGAGGGGCATATTTACCGTGGCTACACCTTC; cdr3_aa: CASSKEGHIYRGYTF
d_call: .; clone_size: .; v_call: TRBV15; j_call: TRBJ2-7; cdr3_length: 15; cdr3_nt: TGTGCCACCAGCAGAGATGGGGGGACAACTGACGAGCAGTACTTC; cdr3_aa: CATSRDGGTTDEQYF
d_call: .; clone_size: .; v_call: TRBV25-1; j_call: TRBJ1-2; cdr3_length: 15; cdr3_nt: TGTGCCAGCAGTGATCCCTACAAGGGACTCTATGGCTACACCTTC; cdr3_aa: CASSDPYKGLYGYTF
d_call: .; clone_size: .; v_call: TRBV18; j_call: TRBJ2-5; cdr3_length: 14; cdr3_nt: TGTGCCAGCTCACCACGTCCCAGGGCGGAGACCCAGTACTTC; cdr3_aa: CASSPRPRAETQYF
d_call: .; clone_size: few; v_call: TRBV7-9; j_call: TRBJ1-5; cdr3_length: 15; cdr3_nt: TGTGCCAGCAGCAGGGGGGTAGGGAGCAATCAGCCCCAGCATTTT; cdr3_aa: CASSRGVGSNQPQHF
d_call: .; clone_size: .; v_call: TRBV30; j_call: TRBJ1-2; cdr3_length: 12; cdr3_nt: TGTGCCTGCACAATTTCAGGTTATGGCTACACCTTC; cdr3_aa: CACTISGYGYTF
d_call: TRBD1; clone_size: .; v_call: TRBV6-1; j_call: TRBJ2-7; cdr3_length: 15; cdr3_nt: TGTGCCAGCAGTGGAATCGGACAGGGGGCGGGAGAGCAGTACTTC; cdr3_aa: CASSGIGQGAGEQYF
d_call: .; clone_size: .; v_call: TRBV5-1; j_call: TRBJ1-1; cdr3_length: 15; cdr3_nt: TGCGCCAGCAGCCCAAACCCTGCCCGGAACACTGAAGCTTTCTTT; cdr3_aa: CASSPNPARNTEAFF
d_call: .; clone_size: .; v_call: TRBV30; j_call: TRBJ1-1; cdr3_length: 14; cdr3_nt: TGTGCCTGGAGTCCTCATAGAACCGCGACAAAAGCTTTCTTT; cdr3_aa: CAWSPHRTATKAFF
d_call: .; clone_size: .; v_call: TRBV7-3; j_call: TRBJ2-2; cdr3_length: 15; cdr3_nt: TGTGCCAGCAGCCCAAAAGCCGGTCACACCGGGGAGCTGTTTTTT; cdr3_aa: CASSPKAGHTGELFF
d_call: .; clone_size: .; v_call: TRBV1; j_call: TRBJ2-3; cdr3_length: 12; cdr3_nt: TGCACCAGCAGTAACGGGGTCGTGGAAGAGTATTTT; cdr3_aa: CTSSNGVVEEYF
d_call: .; clone_size: .; v_call: TRBV28; j_call: TRBJ1-1; cdr3_length: 13; cdr3_nt: TGTGCCAGCAGTTTAGGCGGGAACACTGAAGCTTTCTTT; cdr3_aa: CASSLGGNTEAFF
d_call: TRBD2; clone_size: .; v_call: TRBV10-3; j_call: TRBJ2-7; cdr3_length: 19; cdr3_nt: TGTGCCATCAGGGGGAGTCGAGGGGACGCGGGGGATCCGACCTACGAGCAGTACTTC; cdr3_aa: CAIRGSRGDAGDPTYEQYF
d_call: .; clone_size: .; v_call: TRBV7-3; j_call: TRBJ2-1; cdr3_length: 17; cdr3_nt: TGTGCCAGCAGCAAAAACCCCCCGGGGACCAACTACAATGAGCAGTTCTTC; cdr3_aa: CASSKNPPGTNYNEQFF
d_call: .; clone_size: once; v_call: TRBV6-1; j_call: TRBJ1-5; cdr3_length: 15; cdr3_nt: TGTGCCAGCACCCGGGTGGCATATAGCAATCAGCCCCAGCATTTT; cdr3_aa: CASTRVAYSNQPQHF
d_call: TRBD1; clone_size: .; v_call: TRBV23-1; j_call: TRBJ1-5; cdr3_length: 17; cdr3_nt: TGCGCCAGCAGTCAATCGAACAGAGGACAGGGCAATCAGCCCCAGCATTTT; cdr3_aa: CASSQSNRGQGNQPQHF
d_call: .; clone_size: .; v_call: TRBV4-2; j_call: TRBJ1-4; cdr3_length: 15; cdr3_nt: TGTGCCAGCAGCCAAGATCAAGGCGGGAGTGAAAAACTGTTTTTT; cdr3_aa: CASSQDQGGSEKLFF
d_call: .; clone_size: .; v_call: TRBV29-1; j_call: TRBJ2-5; cdr3_length: 11; cdr3_nt: TGCAGCGTTGATAGGCAAGAGACCCAGTACTTC; cdr3_aa: CSVDRQETQYF
d_call: .; clone_size: .; v_call: TRBV5-1; j_call: TRBJ2-2; cdr3_length: 17; cdr3_nt: TGCGCCAGCAGCTTGGATTCCGAGCGGGCGAACACCGGGGAGCTGTTTTTT; cdr3_aa: CASSLDSERANTGELFF
d_call: TRBD2; clone_size: once; v_call: TRBV4-3; j_call: TRBJ2-3; cdr3_length: 16; cdr3_nt: TGCGCCAGCAGCCCCAGGGTAGCGGGGGGAGCAGATACGCAGTATTTT; cdr3_aa: CASSPRVAGGADTQYF
d_call: TRBD1; clone_size: .; v_call: TRBV27; j_call: TRBJ2-5; cdr3_length: 16; cdr3_nt: TGTGCCAGCAGTTTATCACACAGGGGGAAAGGAGAGACCCAGTACTTC; cdr3_aa: CASSLSHRGKGETQYF
d_call: .; clone_size: once; v_call: TRBV2; j_call: TRBJ1-1; cdr3_length: 13; cdr3_nt: TGTGCCAGCAGCGCAGACGCGGTCGCTGAAGCTTTCTTT; cdr3_aa: CASSADAVAEAFF
d_call: .; clone_size: .; v_call: TRBV30; j_call: TRBJ1-2; cdr3_length: 13; cdr3_nt: TGTGCCTGGAGTGTTTTGGGGTACTATGGCTACACCTTC; cdr3_aa: CAWSVLGYYGYTF
d_call: TRBD1; clone_size: .; v_call: TRBV28; j_call: TRBJ2-5; cdr3_length: 13; cdr3_nt: TGTGCCGGGACCGGGACAGGGGTAGAGACCCAGTACTTC; cdr3_aa: CAGTGTGVETQYF
d_call: .; clone_size: few; v_call: TRBV5-1; j_call: TRBJ2-1; cdr3_length: 14; cdr3_nt: TGCGCCAGCAGCGTCCGGGGGGCAGACAATGAGCAGTTCTTC; cdr3_aa: CASSVRGADNEQFF
d_call: TRBD1; clone_size: .; v_call: TRBV19; j_call: TRBJ2-3; cdr3_length: 19; cdr3_nt: TGTGCCAGTAGTCCTGGAGGTAGGGACAGAATTTCCAGCACAGATACGCAGTATTTT; cdr3_aa: CASSPGGRDRISSTDTQYF
d_call: .; clone_size: .; v_call: TRBV6-1; j_call: TRBJ1-6; cdr3_length: 15; cdr3_nt: TGTGCCAGCAAGCGGGCGGAGACAGGCTATTCACCCCTCCACTTT; cdr3_aa: CASKRAETGYSPLHF
d_call: .; clone_size: .; v_call: TRBV11-2; j_call: TRBJ1-1; cdr3_length: 13; cdr3_nt: TGTGCCAGCAGCTCACAGGAGAACACTGAAGCTTTCTTT; cdr3_aa: CASSSQENTEAFF
d_call: TRBD1; clone_size: .; v_call: TRBV28; j_call: TRBJ2-3; cdr3_length: 18; cdr3_nt: TGTGCCAGCAGTTTACTGGGACAGGGAACTATTAGCACAGATACGCAGTATTTT; cdr3_aa: CASSLLGQGTISTDTQYF
d_call: .; clone_size: .; v_call: TRBV11-2; j_call: TRBJ2-7; cdr3_length: 15; cdr3_nt: TGTGCCAGCAGCTTAGATCGTCCAATAAACTACGAGCAGTACTTC; cdr3_aa: CASSLDRPINYEQYF
d_call: .; clone_size: .; v_call: TRBV18; j_call: TRBJ2-1; cdr3_length: 17; cdr3_nt: TGTGCCAGCTCACCACCTTTGGGGGCCGCGGCCTACAATGAGCAGTTCTTC; cdr3_aa: CASSPPLGAAAYNEQFF
d_call: .; clone_size: .; v_call: TRBV7-2; j_call: TRBJ1-2; cdr3_length: 13; cdr3_nt: TGTGCCAGCAGCTTAGAAGGGCGCTATGGCTACACCTTC; cdr3_aa: CASSLEGRYGYTF
d_call: TRBD2; clone_size: .; v_call: TRBV30; j_call: TRBJ2-3; cdr3_length: 15; cdr3_nt: TGTGCCTGGAGTCCGGGACTAGCTCCCACAGATACGCAGTATTTT; cdr3_aa: CAWSPGLAPTDTQYF
d_call: .; clone_size: .; v_call: TRBV7-9; j_call: TRBJ1-5; cdr3_length: 15; cdr3_nt: TGTGCCAGCAGCTTCGAGGGGAGGGTCAATCAGCCCCAGCATTTT; cdr3_aa: CASSFEGRVNQPQHF
d_call: TRBD1; clone_size: .; v_call: TRBV5-1; j_call: TRBJ2-1; cdr3_length: 15; cdr3_nt: TGCGCCAGCACCCGACGGGACAGGGGTTTAAATGAGCAGTTCTTC; cdr3_aa: CASTRRDRGLNEQFF